This entry features one T cell receptor beta chain sequence. The specificity of this receptor is unknown. It has no much larger one-base neighbor in the sample; base qualities were not kept. The cohort was made up of roughly 670 healthy bone marrow donors. At the time of sampling, every cohort member was nominally healthy, though immune exposures that went unrecorded were likely present. The donor was CMV seropositive and belonged to the group of more than 250 seropositive cohort members. A peripheral blood sample was provided by each donor, and peripheral blood mononuclear cells were used for TCR beta sequencing. Genomic DNA was extracted from the blood cell samples with the Qiagen DNeasy Blood Extraction Kit. Including cysteine and phenylalanine, the CDR3 has 16 amino acids. The DNA shown is the 48-base CDR3, in frame from base 1. The germline V gene provides CDR1 MNHEY and CDR2 SVGAGI. The junction shows trimming of 2 bases on V and 6 bases on J, and the gene matches do not reach 9 bases of it.

The library was generated by the immunoSEQ multiplex PCR assay. For the multiplex PCR, a mixture combining 60 forward primers for TCR Vbeta segments and 13 reverse primers for TCR Jbeta segments was used. The CDR3 region of rearranged TCR beta genes was amplified from genomic DNA by a multiplex PCR assay. On the Illumina HiSeq System, the amplified TCR beta libraries were sequenced as 87-base-pair reads. For the original study's pipeline: A later analysis counted approximately 84 million unique TCR beta chains across the 650 to 700 repertoires, and around 9.9 million of these chains were shared by at least two donors. Raw reads were error-corrected and collapsed into unique sequences with a nearest-neighbor algorithm that merged closely related sequences to remove PCR and sequencing errors. To assign V, D and J gene segments, CDR3 sequences were aligned to IMGT reference sequences. Each retained sequence needed at least a six-nucleotide match to both a V gene segment and a J gene segment. Rearrangements were classified as productive when the CDR3 lacked stop codons and remained in frame with V and J, and all other rearrangements were classified as non-productive. CDR3 was defined by IMGT convention, running from the second conserved V-encoded cysteine to the conserved J-encoded phenylalanine. The earlier analysis of about 500 of the donors excluded sequences that lacked an unambiguous match to a single V gene segment. In an earlier analysis of 450 to 700 of the donors, V segments were called functional above 56.7% productive rearrangements and were called segregating when the between-donor standard deviation exceeded 5%. To diagnose cytomegalovirus status from the catalog of TCR beta chain sequences, a statistical classification framework was built. In a later analysis, V and J genes were assigned by comparing TCR nucleotide sequences against IMGT/GENE-DB human TR gene sequences. In a later analysis, CDR3 sequences and most-parsimonious VDJ recombination scenarios were assigned using the TCRdist pipeline. In a later analysis, every TCR beta chain was defined by the combination of its CDR3 amino acid sequence and its V-gene family, and reads without a unique V-gene family were dropped. As a way to deal with suspected cross-contamination and a sequencing artifact, a later analysis dropped hundreds of nucleotide sequences that were highly shared and had low generation probability. For each public chain, a later analysis derived a clonal expansion index from normalized ranks of inferred template counts within each repertoire. A later analysis computed generation probabilities with a VDJ recombination model fitted to out-of-frame rearrangements, and checked the results against IGoR. A later analysis scored TCR-TCR, TCR-HLA and TCR-CMV co-occurrence with hypergeometric tests, applying a repertoire-size bias correction to TCR pairs. To estimate false discovery rates, a later analysis permuted the HLA or CMV assignments 20 times. In a later analysis, co-occurring TCRs were grouped using DBSCAN, with TCRdist sequence similarity added in when clustering inside HLA-allele-positive subsets. Repertoires with fewer than 30,000 or more than 120,000 public chains, plus five repertoires with anomalous nucleotide sharing, were excluded from co-occurrence clustering. Here the immuneACCESS table is served through TCRdb, limited to in-frame sequences with V and J called. Missing clones are a known gap in these copies; in checked studies unresolved V genes cover under half, and the rest lacks a known reason. D and trimming come from the DNA, and the V and J calls and clone size come from that table. For this sample the table gives about 80,000 clones, of which 60% to 80% were detected only once. Clones ranked in the top ten supply 22% of the sample.

These data originate in a study of cytomegalovirus exposure and HLA in healthy donors listed by TCRdb under 2017. For the wider study: In an earlier analysis of 450 to 750 of the donors, 276 Gb of sequence data and approximately 120 million unique TCR beta sequences from roughly 200 million T cells were reported. Donor age, sex, ethnicity and CMV serostatus were collected together with the repertoire data. HLA typing covered class I and class II loci at four-digit resolution. Every discovery cohort repertoire had been produced on one sequencing platform. An earlier analysis of 500 to 650 of the donors applied high-throughput TCR beta sequencing to assess whether each TCR beta V gene segment acted as functional or pseudogenic. Because of strong linkage in the cohort, 5 or 6 DR-DQ haplotypes were treated as single units for association and clustering. An early release that covered about 600 HLA-typed donors contained approximately 300 gigabases of sequencing data and 80 million or so unique TCR sequences. Besides the first cohort of some 670 subjects, a separate validation cohort made up of roughly 120 different subjects was used. Among some 400 genotyped donors of the cohort, an average of around 240,000 unique TCR beta nucleotide sequences were sequenced per donor, around 18% of them non-productive. Rather than using new phenotypic data, the later analysis identified candidate immune exposures from TCR beta sequences and from how often those sequences occurred across donors. Typing coverage varied by locus: roughly 629-630 donors for A, B, C, DRB1 and DQB1; approximately 500 for DQA1; around 570 for DPA1; 400 to 480 for DPB1. A later genetic analysis took genome-wide SNP genotypes for about three fifths of the 666 donors and used that subset as a discovery cohort. Among the approximately 420 genotyped donors, around 79% belonged to the genetic ancestry cluster associated with self-reported Caucasian donors. To predict cytomegalovirus infection status, the study brought together high-throughput TCR immunosequencing, statistical association of individual TCRs with disease status, and machine learning. The study aimed to test whether cataloging public T cell receptors could reveal signatures of past pathogen exposure. The T cell repertoires of several hundred subjects were profiled by immunosequencing and related to cytomegalovirus serostatus. A later analysis re-examined previously published TCR beta repertoires from 600 to 700 donors and added high-resolution HLA genotyping to investigate patterns of TCR occurrence. The investigation overall reported the following: The presence/absence analyses assumed that sequencing depth was roughly uniform across donors, and that assumption may not be true. Seventeen rarely observed V segments, including chromosome 9 orphons, were excluded from the earlier analysis of a few hundred of the donors because counts were too low. Linkage disequilibrium might explain the correlated functional status among segregating V segments, but an unknown experimental factor could not be ruled out. This cohort had only TCR beta chains sequenced, and the lack of alpha or paired-chain data limited which features could be detected. A later analysis found that HLA-associated TCR beta chains were more clonally expanded and had lower generation probabilities than equally common non-associated chains. In a later genetic analysis, fewer N-insertions in productive TCRs were reported among donors in an Asian-associated ancestry cluster than the approximately 630-donor mean. A later analysis found that most CMV-associated TCR beta chains appeared HLA-restricted, with HLA associations seemingly driven largely by CMV exposure. In a later analysis, the rate of TCR association differed among HLA loci, with DRB1 alleles having the most associated TCRs and HLA-C alleles having the fewest. A further reported finding was that TCR beta sequences accurately predicted the HLA-A and HLA-B alleles for most subjects in the first cohort. It was suggested by the authors that the approach could potentially be generalized to other disease states and immunological phenotypes. A few of the identified cytomegalovirus-associated TCR beta chains were confirmed in vitro to be specific for cytomegalovirus antigens. A later analysis reported that several top co-occurrence clusters appeared linked to parvovirus B19, influenza, CMV and Epstein-Barr virus. The 87-base-pair reads could not distinguish some IMGT-functional V segments, including TRBV6-2 and TRBV6-3, so those segments were excluded. Immune exposure information for the cohort was limited to CMV serostatus. Because HLA typing was missing for some donors at each locus, association tests included only the typed subset. An earlier analysis of some 560 of the donors showed that most TCR beta V segments appeared in productive rearrangements either about 90% or about 30% of the time, which broadly matched IMGT annotations. Most TCR sequences were observed very rarely across donors, whereas some public TCRs were present in many individuals. In a later genetic analysis, a missense DCLRE1C variant was associated with V-gene and J-gene trimming of TCR beta chains, and the association was replicated in an independent cohort. The study gave a list of over 150 TCR beta chains associated with cytomegalovirus. In a later analysis, some 17,000 TCR beta sequences were associated with specific HLA alleles at a false discovery rate of 0.05. When HLA alleles, especially DR and DQ, strongly co-occurred, attributing TCR associations to individual alleles was difficult. In both the original and validation cohorts, the classifier was reported to diagnose cytomegalovirus status with high specificity and sensitivity. The sequencing pipeline was judged likely to have produced a cluster of highly shared sequence variants as a technical artifact.

The sequenced sample was PBMCs. The TCR sequence derives from a woman aged 40 to 55 in good health and CMV-seropositive. The rearranged segments are TRBV6-5 and TRBJ2-1; 8 middle bases align to TRBD2. The bases read TGTGCCAGCAGTTACAAAAGCGGGAGATTGCGCAATGAGCAGTTCTTC. This is translated as CASSYKSGRLRNEQFF.